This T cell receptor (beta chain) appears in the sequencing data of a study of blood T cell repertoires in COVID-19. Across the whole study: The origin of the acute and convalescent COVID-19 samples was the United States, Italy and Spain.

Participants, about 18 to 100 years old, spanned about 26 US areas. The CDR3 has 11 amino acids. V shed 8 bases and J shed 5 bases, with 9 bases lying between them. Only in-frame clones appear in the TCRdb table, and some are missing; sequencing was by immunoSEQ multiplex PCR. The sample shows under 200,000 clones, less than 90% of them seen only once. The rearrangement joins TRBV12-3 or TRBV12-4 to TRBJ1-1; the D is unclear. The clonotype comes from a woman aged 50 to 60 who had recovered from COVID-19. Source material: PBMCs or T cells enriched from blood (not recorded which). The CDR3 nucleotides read TGTGCCAGCGTATTGAGAACTGAAGCTTTCTTT. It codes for CASVLRTEAFF.